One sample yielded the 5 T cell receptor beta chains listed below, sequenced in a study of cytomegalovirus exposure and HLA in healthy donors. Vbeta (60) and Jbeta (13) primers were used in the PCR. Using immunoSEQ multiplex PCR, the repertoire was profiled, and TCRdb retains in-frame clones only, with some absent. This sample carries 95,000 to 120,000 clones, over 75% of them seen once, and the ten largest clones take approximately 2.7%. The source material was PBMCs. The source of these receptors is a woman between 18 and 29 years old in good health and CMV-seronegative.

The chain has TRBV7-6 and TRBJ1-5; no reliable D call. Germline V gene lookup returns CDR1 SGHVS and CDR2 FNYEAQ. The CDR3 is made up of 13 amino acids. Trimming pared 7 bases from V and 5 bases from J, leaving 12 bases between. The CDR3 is CASTLSPDQPQHF. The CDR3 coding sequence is TGTGCCAGCACCCTTTCCCCAGATCAGCCCCAGCATTTT.

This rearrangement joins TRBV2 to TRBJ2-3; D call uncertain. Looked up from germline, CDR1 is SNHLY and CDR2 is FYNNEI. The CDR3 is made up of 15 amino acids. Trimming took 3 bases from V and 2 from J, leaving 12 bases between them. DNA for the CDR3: TGTGCCAGCAGTGAGCTAGAGCTCTTCACAGATACGCAGTATTTT. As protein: CASSELELFTDTQYF. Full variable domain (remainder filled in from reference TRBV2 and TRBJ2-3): EPEVTQTPSHQVTQMGQEVILRCVPISNHLYFYWYRQILGQKVEFLVSFYNNEISEKSEIFDDQFSVERPDGSNFTLKIRSTKLEDSAMYFCASSELELFTDTQYFGPGTRLTVL.

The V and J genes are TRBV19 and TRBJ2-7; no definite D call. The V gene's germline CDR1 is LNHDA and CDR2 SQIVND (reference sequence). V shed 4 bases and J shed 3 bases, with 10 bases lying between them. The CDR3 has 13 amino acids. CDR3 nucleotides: TGTGCCAGTAGTACTACCCTTGTCTACGAGCAGTACTTC. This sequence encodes CASSTTLVYEQYF.

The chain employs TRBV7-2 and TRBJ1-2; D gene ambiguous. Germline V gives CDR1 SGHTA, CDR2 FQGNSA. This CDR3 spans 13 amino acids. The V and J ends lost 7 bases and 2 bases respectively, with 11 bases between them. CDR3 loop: CASTTSVNYGYTF. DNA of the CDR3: TGTGCCAGCACCACCAGTGTGAACTATGGCTACACCTTC.

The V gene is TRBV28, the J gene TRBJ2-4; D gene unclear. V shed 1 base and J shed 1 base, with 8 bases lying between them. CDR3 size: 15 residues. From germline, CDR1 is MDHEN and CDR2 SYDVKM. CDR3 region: CASSLFPQAKNIQYF. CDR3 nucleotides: TGTGCCAGCAGTTTATTCCCCCAGGCCAAAAACATTCAGTACTTC.